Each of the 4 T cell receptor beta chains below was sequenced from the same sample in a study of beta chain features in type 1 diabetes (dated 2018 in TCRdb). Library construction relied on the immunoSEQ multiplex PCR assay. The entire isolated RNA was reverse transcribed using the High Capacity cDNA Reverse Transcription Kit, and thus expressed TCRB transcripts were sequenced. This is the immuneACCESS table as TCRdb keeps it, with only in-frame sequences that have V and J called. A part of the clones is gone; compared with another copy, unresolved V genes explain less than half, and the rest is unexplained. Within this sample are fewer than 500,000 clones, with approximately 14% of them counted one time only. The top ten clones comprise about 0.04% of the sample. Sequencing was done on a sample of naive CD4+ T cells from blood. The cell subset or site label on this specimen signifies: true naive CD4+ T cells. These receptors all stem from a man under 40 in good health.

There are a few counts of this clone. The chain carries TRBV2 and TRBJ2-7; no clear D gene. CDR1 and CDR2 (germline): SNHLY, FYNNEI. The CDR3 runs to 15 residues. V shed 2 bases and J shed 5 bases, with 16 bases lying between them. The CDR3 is CASSEKPWGKDEQYF. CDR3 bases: TGTGCCAGCAGTGAAAAGCCCTGGGGTAAGGACGAGCAGTACTTC.

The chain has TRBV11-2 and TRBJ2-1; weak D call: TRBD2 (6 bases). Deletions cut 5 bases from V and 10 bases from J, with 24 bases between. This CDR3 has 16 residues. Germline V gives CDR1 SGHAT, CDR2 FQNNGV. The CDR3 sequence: CASSPFMLKSRGEQFF. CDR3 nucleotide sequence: TGTGCCAGCAGCCCTTTCATGCTTAAATCCCGGGGGGAGCAGTTCTTC.

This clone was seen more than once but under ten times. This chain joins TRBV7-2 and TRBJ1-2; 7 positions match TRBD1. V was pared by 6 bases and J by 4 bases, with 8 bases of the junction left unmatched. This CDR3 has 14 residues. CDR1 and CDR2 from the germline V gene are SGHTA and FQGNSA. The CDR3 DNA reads TGTGCCAGCAGTACGGGACAGCAGCCCTATGGCTACACCTTC. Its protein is CASSTGQQPYGYTF.

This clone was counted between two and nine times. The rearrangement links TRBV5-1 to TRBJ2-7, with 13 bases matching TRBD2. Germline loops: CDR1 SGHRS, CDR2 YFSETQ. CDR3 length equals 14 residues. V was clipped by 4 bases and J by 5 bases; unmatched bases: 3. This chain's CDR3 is CASSTGLAGDEQYV. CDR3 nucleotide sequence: TGCGCCAGCAGCACCGGACTAGCGGGAGACGAGCAGTACGTC.